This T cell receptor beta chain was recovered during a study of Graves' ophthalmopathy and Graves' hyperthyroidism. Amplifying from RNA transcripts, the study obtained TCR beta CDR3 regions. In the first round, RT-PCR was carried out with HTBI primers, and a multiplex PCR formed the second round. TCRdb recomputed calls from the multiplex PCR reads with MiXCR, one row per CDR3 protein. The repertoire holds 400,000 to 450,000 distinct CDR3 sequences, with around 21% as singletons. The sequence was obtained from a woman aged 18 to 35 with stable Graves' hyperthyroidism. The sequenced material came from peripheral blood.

CDR3 nucleotide sequence: TGCGCCAGCAGTGAGAGGCCGGCGAACATTCAGTACTTC. This sequence encodes CASSERPANIQYF. This rearrangement joins TRBV10-2 to TRBJ2-4, with D unresolved. CDR1 and CDR2 from the germline V gene are WSHSY and SAAADI. CDR3 length: 13 amino acids. V dropped 2 bases and J dropped 7 bases, with 9 bases sitting between them.